The 23 T cell receptor beta chains below all came from one sample that was sequenced in a study of blood T cell repertoires in COVID-19 (dated by TCRdb to 2018 to 2021). Receptors were amplified or captured by the immunoSEQ multiplex PCR assay. As stored in TCRdb, this immuneACCESS dataset retains in-frame rearrangements with V and J assigned. A fraction of the clones does not appear; measured against another copy, unresolved V genes explain less than half of the discrepancy, and the remainder lacks a known reason. The sample data list about 280,000 clones, and 83% of these were observed just once. 8.5% to 9.5% of the sample belongs to the ten largest clones. Sequenced input: peripheral blood. Every receptor here comes from a woman between 50 and 59 years old who had recovered from COVID-19.

This clone showed up just once. J is TRBJ1-1 and V is TRBV7-2, with D unresolved. V dropped 3 bases and J dropped 7 bases, with 18 bases sitting between them. This CDR3 contains 15 residues. Germline-derived CDR1 and CDR2 are SGHTA and FQGNSA. The CDR3 loop is CASSFDRSGYIEAFF. Here the CDR3 DNA reads TGTGCCAGCAGCTTCGACCGGTCAGGCTACATTGAAGCTTTCTTT.

This clone has only a few counts. V is TRBV15 and J is TRBJ2-7, with 10 bases that match TRBD1. Germline V gene data show CDR1 as LNHNV and CDR2 as YYDKDF (reference sequence). The CDR3 is made up of 15 amino acids. V dropped 3 bases and J dropped 2; count of bases not matched to a gene: 4. CDR3 bases: TGTGCCACCAGCAGGTCGGGACAGGGGACCTACGAGCAGTACTTC. This sequence encodes CATSRSGQGTYEQYF.

This chain joins TRBV19 and TRBJ2-7, with TRBD1 identical over 12 bases. V gave up 6 bases and J gave up 3 bases; unmatched junction bases: 6. The CDR3 extends over 15 amino acids. Looked up from germline, CDR1 is LNHDA and CDR2 is SQIVND (reference sequence). In DNA form, the CDR3 reads TGTGCCAGTAGAGCAGGGACAGGGGGCATCTACGAGCAGTACTTC. Translation gives CASRAGTGGIYEQYF. Looking up the rest from reference TRBV19 and TRBJ2-7 gives the full variable domain: DGGITQSPKYLFRKEGQNVTLSCEQNLNHDAMYWYRQDPGQGLRLIYYSQIVNDFQKGDIAEGYSVSREKKESFPLTVTSAQKNPTAFYLCASRAGTGGIYEQYFGPGTRLTVT.

The chain employs TRBV10-3 and TRBJ2-2; 8 bases are shared with TRBD2. The CDR3 runs 16 residues. The junction had 10 bases not matched to a gene; V was cut back by 7 bases and J by 3 bases. In germline, CDR1 is ENHRY, CDR2 SYGVKD. CDR3 sequence (DNA): TGTGCCATCACCGAGCGGGGGAGGGAGGACACCGGGGAGCTGTTTTTT. Protein product: CAITERGREDTGELFF.

The genes are TRBV7-9 and TRBJ2-5; 7 nucleotides agree with TRBD2. Losses at the gene ends were 6 bases for V and 5 bases for J; bases not matched to a gene: 12. CDR3 size: 15 residues. Germline CDR1 and CDR2: SEHNR and FQNEAQ (reference sequence). CDR3 amino acids: CASRAGGSLAETQYF. The DNA for the CDR3 is TGTGCCAGCAGGGCGGGCGGGAGTTTAGCGGAGACCCAGTACTTC.

This chain joins TRBV3-1 (or the pseudogene TRBV3-2) and TRBJ2-5; 11 bases agree with TRBD2. Germline assignment: CDR1 LGHDT and CDR2 YNNKEL (reference sequence). The CDR3 spans 17 residues. J lost 1 base, V lost 1 base, and 5 bases had no gene match. DNA for the CDR3: TGTGCCAGCAGCCAAGGGTGGCTAGCGGGGGGCCAAGAGACCCAGTACTTC. Protein: CASSQGWLAGGQETQYF.

The V gene is TRBV21-1, the J gene TRBJ2-7; TRBD2 was called by the table and not checked on the DNA. TRBV21-1 is an annotated pseudogene. This CDR3 spans 17 amino acids. The CDR3 here is CASNPPFSGGSSYEQYF. The CDR3 DNA follows: TGTGCCAGCAACCCCCCTTTTAGCGGGGGGAGCTCCTACGAGCAGTACTTC.

This clone was seen a few times. This sequence joins TRBV4-2 and TRBJ1-5; 10 positions match TRBD1. CDR1 is LGHNA and CDR2 is YNFKEQ in the germline V gene. With 4 bases clipped from V and 5 bases from J, the junction kept 8 bases outside the gene matches. The CDR3 length is 16 residues. The DNA of the CDR3 is TGTGCCAGCAGCCCTAGGGGACAGGGGCCCGATCAGCCCCAGCATTTT. This sequence encodes CASSPRGQGPDQPQHF.

The chain joins TRBV27 to TRBJ2-7; 11 bases align to TRBD2. The CDR3 totals 16 residues. Germline values: CDR1 MNHEY, CDR2 SMNVEV (reference sequence). Trimming at V came to 6 bases and at J to 2 bases, leaving 9 bases not matched to a gene. The CDR3 DNA follows: TGTGCCAGCAGCCTACTAGCGGGGGACTCGACCTACGAGCAGTACTTC. Translation gives CASSLLAGDSTYEQYF.

This chain links TRBV7-9 with TRBJ1-6; D might be TRBD1 (5 bases). CDR1 SEHNR and CDR2 FQNEAQ come from the germline V gene (reference sequence). The ends were cut back, 2 bases at V and 9 bases at J, with 14 bases in the middle. The CDR3 is made up of 15 amino acids. CDR3 coding DNA: TGTGCCAGCAGCTTATCGGGGGGTAGTGTTTCACCCCTCCACTTT. Protein product: CASSLSGGSVSPLHF.

The chain combines TRBV5-4 with TRBJ2-1, with D tentatively TRBD2 (6 bases). Germline values: CDR1 SGHNT, CDR2 YYREEE (reference sequence). This CDR3 has 17 residues. The V gene lost 1 base and the J gene lost 0 bases, with 14 bases spanning the gap. The chain's CDR3 is CASSLINLANSYNEQFF. The CDR3 nucleotides are TGTGCCAGCAGCTTGATAAATCTAGCGAACTCCTACAATGAGCAGTTCTTC.

The chain combines TRBV28 with TRBJ1-2, with 7 bases that match TRBD1. With V trimmed by 5 bases and J by 2 bases, 8 bases remained unmatched. The length of the CDR3 is 15 residues. In germline, CDR1 is MDHEN, CDR2 SYDVKM. DNA of the CDR3: TGTGCCAGCAGTAAGAAGACAGGGCTGAACTATGGCTACACCTTC. Its translation: CASSKKTGLNYGYTF.

The chain joins TRBV13 to TRBJ1-6, with D unclear. V was cut by 3 bases and J by 7 bases, with 4 bases left in between. CDR3 length: 12 residues. The germline V gene has CDR1 PRHDT and CDR2 FYEKMQ (reference sequence). DNA for the CDR3: TGTGCCAGCAGCTTGTCAAATTCACCCCTCCACTTT. Translated, it gives CASSLSNSPLHF. Combining the CDR3 with reference TRBV13 and TRBJ1-6 gives the whole variable domain AAGVIQSPRHLIKEKRETATLKCYPIPRHDTVYWYQQGPGQDPQFLISFYEKMQSDKGSIPDRFSAQQFSDYHSELNMSSLELGDSALYFCASSLSNSPLHFGNGTRLTVT.

J is TRBJ1-5 and V is TRBV6-5, with TRBD1 matching 8 bases. CDR1 MNHEY and CDR2 SVGAGI come from the germline V gene. The V segment lost 7 bases and the J segment 2 bases; nucleotides outside the gene matches: 7. CDR3 length: 15 amino acids. CDR3 loop: CASNAVGQGNQPQHF. The CDR3 DNA follows: TGTGCCAGCAACGCTGTGGGACAGGGCAATCAGCCCCAGCATTTT.

This sequence joins TRBV28 and TRBJ1-2; D not certain. V lost 3 bases, J lost 2 bases, and 7 bases lay in between. This CDR3 spans 13 amino acids. Germline CDR1 reads MDHEN; CDR2 reads SYDVKM. CDR3 sequence (DNA): TGTGCCAGCAGTTTTTCAGTCAACTATGGCTACACCTTC. Its protein product is CASSFSVNYGYTF.

This rearrangement joins TRBV2 to TRBJ1-2; 8 bases fit TRBD1. CDR1 and CDR2 (germline): SNHLY, FYNNEI. The CDR3 runs 13 residues. V lost 4 bases to trimming and J lost 3 bases; unmatched junction nucleotides: 1. CDR3 loop: CASSGQGYYGYTF. Here the CDR3 DNA reads TGTGCCAGCAGTGGACAGGGGTACTATGGCTACACCTTC.

The chain employs TRBV4-1 and TRBJ2-3; D not resolved. The CDR3 is made up of 14 amino acids. Trimming stripped 5 bases from V and 4 bases from J, with 13 bases between. Germline values: CDR1 MGHRA, CDR2 YSYEKL. The CDR3 protein is CASSVSTSADTQYF. For the CDR3, the DNA is TGCGCCAGCAGCGTCTCTACCTCGGCAGATACGCAGTATTTT.

The sample holds one count of this clone. The chain has TRBV28 and TRBJ2-3; 9 nucleotides align to TRBD1. The ends lost 3 bases at V and 2 bases at J; junction bases unmatched: 9. From germline, CDR1 is MDHEN and CDR2 SYDVKM. This CDR3 has 17 residues. Here the CDR3 reads CASSFYPGQGNTDTQYF. CDR3 sequence (DNA): TGTGCCAGCAGTTTTTACCCCGGACAGGGGAACACAGATACGCAGTATTTT. Full variable domain (rest looked up from reference TRBV28 and TRBJ2-3): DVKVTQSSRYLVKRTGEKVFLECVQDMDHENMFWYRQDPGLGLRLIYFSYDVKMKEKGDIPEGYSVSREKKERFSLILESASTNQTSMYLCASSFYPGQGNTDTQYFGPGTRLTVL.

A single count supports this clone. This rearrangement joins TRBV2 to TRBJ1-2; D is perhaps TRBD1 (5 bases). Germline V gives CDR1 SNHLY, CDR2 FYNNEI. Between the trimmed V and J ends, which lost 6 bases and 2 bases, there was a span of 13 bases. This CDR3 has 14 residues. The CDR3 here is CASRIQAPNYGYTF. CDR3 bases: TGTGCCAGCAGGATACAGGCCCCGAACTATGGCTACACCTTC. The full variable domain, its missing parts supplied by reference TRBV2 and TRBJ1-2, is EPEVTQTPSHQVTQMGQEVILRCVPISNHLYFYWYRQILGQKVEFLVSFYNNEISEKSEIFDDQFSVERPDGSNFTLKIRSTKLEDSAMYFCASRIQAPNYGYTFGSGTRLTVV.

This rearrangement joins TRBV6-5 to TRBJ1-1; D might be TRBD1 (6 bases). This CDR3 has 13 amino acids. CDR1 MNHEY and CDR2 SVGAGI come from the germline V gene. Deletions cut 2 bases from V and 11 bases from J, with 15 bases between. The CDR3 coding sequence is TGTGCCAGCAGTTACAGGGACACTAGGGGGGCTTTCTTT. This translates into CASSYRDTRGAFF.

V is TRBV24-1 and J is TRBJ1-2; D gene uncertain. The CDR3 length is 13 residues. Germline loops: CDR1 KGHDR, CDR2 SFDVKD. The V end lost 0 bases, the J end lost 6 bases, and 7 bases lay between the germline ends. CDR3 nucleotide sequence: TGTGCCACCAGTGATTTGCGCGCGGATGGCTACACCTTC. It encodes CATSDLRADGYTF.

This chain joins TRBV27 and TRBJ1-4, with D unresolved. Germline V gives CDR1 MNHEY, CDR2 SMNVEV (reference sequence). Trimming removed 9 bases from V and 8 bases from J, with 16 bases in between. CDR3 length: 13 amino acids. The CDR3 nucleotides read TGTGCCAGAAAACCGGGATGCTTCGAAAAACTGTTTTTT. It yields the protein CARKPGCFEKLFF. The full variable domain, its missing parts supplied by reference TRBV27 and TRBJ1-4, is EAQVTQNPRYLITVTGKKLTVTCSQNMNHEYMSWYRQDPGLGLRQIYYSMNVEVTDKGDVPEGYKVSRKEKRNFPLILESPSPNQTSLYFCARKPGCFEKLFFGSGTQLSVL.

V gene TRBV7-2 combines with J gene TRBJ2-3, with TRBD2 matching over 8 bases. This CDR3 has 15 residues. Germline CDR1 reads SGHTA; CDR2 reads FQGNSA. The ends lost 2 bases at V and 1 base at J; junction bases unmatched: 2. CDR3 residues: CASSLRRGGTDTQYF. In nucleotides, the CDR3 is TGTGCCAGCAGCTTACGGCGGGGGGGCACAGATACGCAGTATTTT.